Following are 11 T cell receptor beta chains from one sample sequenced in a study of patients and donors after allogeneic stem cell transplantation. Via MiXCR, TCRdb re-called the RT-PCR reads, giving one row per CDR3 protein. The sample carries 800,000 to 1,000,000 distinct CDR3 sequences, roughly 18% recorded once. Sequences were obtained from blood, either unsorted or a sorted T cell fraction (not recorded which). The receptors stem from a human donor who was either an allogeneic HSCT recipient or a stem cell or donor lymphocyte infusion donor (not recorded which). It is not recorded whose cells these are; they may come from a transplant donor.

This chain joins TRBV12-3 or TRBV12-4 and TRBJ1-6; no reliable D call. Trimming pared 3 bases from V and 10 bases from J, leaving 13 bases between. This CDR3 contains 14 residues. The CDR3 reads CASSFLTGRSPLHF. CDR3 in DNA: TGTGCCAGCAGTTTCTTAACCGGGAGGTCACCCCTCCACTTT.

This clonotype was counted only a few times. The chain combines TRBV10-3 with TRBJ2-2, with 8 bases matching TRBD1. This CDR3 is 16 amino acids long. V was clipped by 6 bases and J by 7 bases; unmatched bases: 13. Germline values: CDR1 ENHRY, CDR2 SYGVKD. The CDR3 DNA follows: TGTGCCATCAGCCAGAGGGCAGGGGGCGACTACGGGGAGCTGTTTTTT. It codes for CAISQRAGGDYGELFF.

This clonotype was seen at least ten times. CDR3 amino acids: CASSEVVKGEAFF. The CDR3 DNA reads TGTGCCAGCAGTGAAGTCGTGAAGGGAGAAGCTTTCTTT. This chain links TRBV25-1 with TRBJ1-1, with no clear D. The length of the CDR3 is 13 residues. With 2 bases removed from V and 8 bases from J, the gap between germline ends came to 12 bases. Germline-derived CDR1 and CDR2 are MGHDK and SYGVNS.

This clonotype was seen a few times. This chain uses TRBV5-1 with TRBJ2-1; D might be TRBD2 (6 bases). Germline CDR1 and CDR2: SGHRS and YFSETQ. V lost 5 bases to trimming and J lost 5 bases, with 20 bases between them. The CDR3 is 16 amino acids. The CDR3 DNA reads TGCGCCAGCAGGAAAGGGAAGGCTAGCGCCAACAATGAGCAGTTCTTC. It specifies CASRKGKASANNEQFF. Together with reference TRBV5-1 and TRBJ2-1, the CDR3 gives the full variable domain: KAGVTQTPRYLIKTRGQQVTLSCSPISGHRSVSWYQQTPGQGLQFLFEYFSETQRNKGNFPGRFSGRQFSNSRSEMNVSTLELGDSALYLCASRKGKASANNEQFFGPGTRLTVL.

CDR3: CASSVGARQLYNEQFF. In DNA, the CDR3 is TGTGCCAGCAGCGTAGGAGCCCGACAGCTCTACAATGAGCAGTTCTTC. The chain links TRBV9 to TRBJ2-1, with D possibly being TRBD1 (5 bases). This CDR3 spans 16 amino acids. Germline V gene data show CDR1 as SGDLS and CDR2 as YYNGEE. Between the trimmed V and J ends, which lost 0 bases and 3 bases, there was a span of 13 bases.

The chain employs TRBV5-1 and TRBJ2-3, with TRBD2 matching over 15 bases. The CDR3 has 19 amino acids. V lost 3 bases, J lost 2 bases, and 10 bases stayed unmatched. Per the germline V gene, CDR1 is SGHRS and CDR2 is YFSETQ. The CDR3 region is CASSWGLAGGPRATDTQYF. CDR3 coding DNA: TGCGCCAGCAGCTGGGGACTAGCGGGGGGCCCCCGGGCCACAGATACGCAGTATTTT. The full variable domain, completed using reference TRBV5-1 and TRBJ2-3, is KAGVTQTPRYLIKTRGQQVTLSCSPISGHRSVSWYQQTPGQGLQFLFEYFSETQRNKGNFPGRFSGRQFSNSRSEMNVSTLELGDSALYLCASSWGLAGGPRATDTQYFGPGTRLTVL.

Ten or more counts support this clonotype. The chain carries TRBV5-1 and TRBJ2-3; TRBD2 might be the D (5 bases). The V end lost 5 bases, the J end lost 0 bases, and 10 bases lay between the germline ends. CDR1 SGHRS and CDR2 YFSETQ come from the germline V gene. The CDR3 has 14 residues. This chain's CDR3 is CASRPGFSTDTQYF. For the CDR3, the DNA is TGCGCCAGCAGGCCGGGATTCAGCACAGATACGCAGTATTTT.

The CDR3 DNA reads TGTGCCAGTATAGCGACAGGGAGTCATCGCACCGGGGAGCTGTTTTTT. It codes for CASIATGSHRTGELFF. The V gene is TRBV12-3 or TRBV12-4, the J gene TRBJ2-2; the match to TRBD1 covers 7 bases. J was trimmed by 4 bases and V by 9 bases; bases with no gene match: 14. This CDR3 has 16 amino acids.

V gene TRBV28 combines with J gene TRBJ1-4; the D gene is possibly TRBD1 (6 bases). V lost 5 bases and J lost 14, with 12 bases in between. CDR1 and CDR2 from the germline V gene are MDHEN and SYDVKM. This CDR3 is built from 11 residues. CDR3 region: CASSPGTILFF. The DNA for the CDR3 is TGTGCCAGCAGTCCCGGGACAATCCTGTTTTTT.

The chain joins TRBV28 to TRBJ2-5; TRBD2 might be the D (6 bases). This CDR3 region has 18 residues. CDR1 MDHEN and CDR2 SYDVKM come from the germline V gene. Deletions cut 3 bases from V and 3 bases from J, with 23 bases between. In DNA, the CDR3 is TGTGCCAGCAGTTTTCCCCTGCAGGTTCAGTCGGGGGAAGAGACCCAGTACTTC. Translated: CASSFPLQVQSGEETQYF. Full variable domain (remainder filled in from reference TRBV28 and TRBJ2-5): DVKVTQSSRYLVKRTGEKVFLECVQDMDHENMFWYRQDPGLGLRLIYFSYDVKMKEKGDIPEGYSVSREKKERFSLILESASTNQTSMYLCASSFPLQVQSGEETQYFGPGTRLLVL.

The V and J genes are TRBV20-1 and TRBJ1-2; tentatively, D is TRBD1 (6 bases). Deletions cut 3 bases from V and 7 bases from J, with 12 bases between. The CDR3 covers 12 residues. The V gene's germline CDR1 is DFQATT and CDR2 SNEGSKA (reference sequence). The CDR3 nucleotides are TGCAGTGCTAGGGGCGACAGGCCTGGCTACACCTTC. The encoded protein is CSARGDRPGYTF.